This passage covers 27 T cell receptor beta chains from one sample sequenced in a study of yellow fever vaccine responses in identical twins. TCRdb passed the RT-PCR reads through MiXCR, listing each CDR3 protein once. Among about 6,000 distinct CDR3 sequences listed, roughly 77% were seen once. Sample: T cells from blood (PBMCs), unsorted or a sorted subset (not recorded which), taken before or after yellow fever vaccination (not recorded which). These receptors all stem from a woman between 18 and 29 years old who received the yellow fever vaccine.

The chain carries TRBV2 and TRBJ2-5, with D uncertain. The CDR3 runs to 10 residues. V shed 7 bases and J shed 8 bases, with 8 bases lying between them. Per the germline V gene, CDR1 is SNHLY and CDR2 is FYNNEI. As DNA, the CDR3 is TGTGCCAGCATTTCAGAAACCCAGTACTTC. Amino acid sequence: CASISETQYF.

The V gene is TRBV16, the J gene TRBJ1-2; D unclear. The germline gives CDR1 KGHSY, CDR2 FQNENV. The CDR3 extends over 13 amino acids. The V end lost 2 bases, the J end lost 2 bases, and 6 bases lay between the germline ends. The CDR3 coding sequence is TGTGCCAGCAGCCAACAGCCGAACTATGGCTACACCTTC. Its protein is CASSQQPNYGYTF.

The rearrangement joins TRBV2 to TRBJ2-1, with 13 bases matching TRBD2. Unmatched junction bases numbered 5, after V lost 1 base and J lost 8 bases. Germline V gene data show CDR1 as SNHLY and CDR2 as FYNNEI. CDR3 length equals 16 residues. The CDR3 DNA reads TGTGCCAGCAGTGAAGGGACTAGCGGGAGCTCGGATGAGCAGTTCTTC. This gives the protein CASSEGTSGSSDEQFF.

Regarding this clonotype: A junction boundary mismatches the germline segment, possibly from a read error. The CDR3 region has the DNA TGTGCCAGCAGCCTGGGACTAGCGGGAGGGGTCGCCAGTTTT. It codes for CASSLGLAGGVASF. This chain joins TRBV6-1 and TRBJ2-3; 16 bases match TRBD2. Germline V gives CDR1 MNHNS, CDR2 SASEGT. CDR3 size: 14 residues.

The V and J genes are TRBV12-3 or TRBV12-4 and TRBJ2-1, with a possible D match to TRBD2 (6 bases). CDR3 length: 15 residues. V was trimmed by 3 bases and J by 0 bases, leaving 9 bases between them. The CDR3 region is CASSFSGPSYNEQFF. CDR3 coding DNA: TGTGCCAGCAGTTTTAGCGGTCCCTCCTACAATGAGCAGTTCTTC.

CDR3 sequence (DNA): TGTGCCACCAGTGATAGAACCGGGGAGCTGTTTTTT. The encoded protein is CATSDRTGELFF. The gene calls are TRBV24-1 and TRBJ2-2; the D is unclear. Germline V gene lookup returns CDR1 KGHDR and CDR2 SFDVKD. CDR3 length equals 12 residues. Trimming removed 3 bases from V and 5 bases from J, with 3 bases in between.

This clonotype was seen more than once but under ten times. This chain links TRBV7-2 with TRBJ1-1; no definite D call. The CDR3 is made up of 15 amino acids. Trimming left V 5 bases short and J 0 bases short, with 13 bases between. CDR1 is SGHTA and CDR2 is FQGNSA in the germline V gene. Here the CDR3 reads CASSITVGMNTEAFF. The CDR3 DNA is TGTGCCAGCAGCATTACAGTGGGCATGAACACTGAAGCTTTCTTT. The full variable domain, in which reference TRBV7-2 and TRBJ1-1 provide the parts outside the CDR3, is GAGVSQSPSNKVTEKGKDVELRCDPISGHTALYWYRQSLGQGLEFLIYFQGNSAPDKSGLPSDRFSAERTGGSVSTLTIQRTQQEDSAVYLCASSITVGMNTEAFFGQGTRLTVV.

The chain employs TRBV2 and TRBJ2-1; D is ambiguous. CDR1 is SNHLY and CDR2 is FYNNEI in the germline V gene. V lost 5 bases, J lost 7 bases, and 9 bases lay in between. This CDR3 is built from 12 residues. The CDR3 DNA follows: TGTGCCAGCAGTCCTCCACGGAATGAGCAGTTCTTC. It encodes CASSPPRNEQFF.

The V call is TRBV18, the J call TRBJ2-1; a possible D gene is TRBD1 (5 bases). Trimming cost V 2 bases and J 4 bases, with 15 bases left between them. The CDR3 runs 16 residues. CDR1 and CDR2 (germline): KGHSH, LQKENI. The CDR3 bases are TGTGCCAGCTCACCAATTGTCAGGGCGAATTACAATGAGCAGTTCTTC. As protein: CASSPIVRANYNEQFF.

This chain uses TRBV5-3 with TRBJ2-7, with D maybe TRBD1 (6 bases). TRBV5-3 is treated as an ORF (open reading frame) with a function not yet certain. The CDR3 has 14 residues. Trimming removed 4 bases from V and 7 bases from J, with 18 bases in between. The CDR3 sequence: CARSPGTPRREQYV. CDR3 DNA: TGTGCCAGAAGCCCAGGGACACCTCGGAGGGAGCAGTACGTC.

The chain employs TRBV27 and TRBJ2-2; 7 bases are a match to TRBD1. The germline gives CDR1 MNHEY, CDR2 SMNVEV (reference sequence). The CDR3 consists of 16 residues. With V trimmed by 0 bases and J by 3 bases, 4 bases remained unmatched. The CDR3 DNA is TGTGCCAGCAGTTTATCCGGGACAGTGGACACCGGGGAGCTGTTTTTT. Translated, it gives CASSLSGTVDTGELFF.

V gene TRBV10-2 combines with J gene TRBJ2-5, with 7 bases aligning to TRBD1. This CDR3 has 14 residues. Trimming took 6 bases from V and 5 from J; bases not matched to a gene: 9. Germline CDR1 and CDR2: WSHSY and SAAADI. The CDR3 is CASSTLDREETQYF. In DNA, the CDR3 is TGCGCCAGCAGCACACTCGACAGGGAGGAGACCCAGTACTTC.

V usage is TRBV10-2 and J usage is TRBJ2-7, with TRBD2 identical over 10 bases. The CDR3 loop spans 14 amino acids. CDR1 and CDR2 from the germline V gene are WSHSY and SAAADI. V shed 4 bases and J 5 bases; nucleotides not matched to a gene: 5. The CDR3 spells CASSVLAGVHEQYF. In nucleotides, the CDR3 is TGCGCCAGCAGTGTTCTAGCGGGAGTACACGAGCAGTACTTC.

This chain joins TRBV2 and TRBJ2-7, with D possibly TRBD1 on 5 matching bases. The CDR3 loop spans 14 amino acids. Germline V CDR1 and CDR2: SNHLY, FYNNEI. The V gene lost 7 bases and the J gene lost 6 bases, with 19 bases spanning the gap. In DNA, the CDR3 is TGTGCCAGCATACGAGGTGGGGCGAACGGCGAGCAGTACTTC. Its translation is CASIRGGANGEQYF.

The chain uses TRBV18 and TRBJ2-1, with TRBD2 matching over 10 bases. Trimming at V came to 0 bases and at J to 4 bases, leaving 6 bases not matched to a gene. The CDR3 is made up of 17 amino acids. Germline lookup yields CDR1 KGHSH and CDR2 LQKENI. The CDR3 is CASSPPEREGIYNEQFF. The CDR3 DNA follows: TGTGCCAGCTCACCACCGGAGCGGGAGGGCATATACAATGAGCAGTTCTTC.

The gene calls are TRBV20-1 and TRBJ2-7, with D possibly being TRBD2 (6 bases). Germline assignment: CDR1 DFQATT and CDR2 SNEGSKA (reference sequence). The V end was cut by 3 bases, the J end by 2 bases, with 14 bases between. The CDR3 spans 14 residues. The CDR3 DNA sequence: TGCAGTGCTAGTGGGGCTAGCGCGACCTACGAGCAGTACTTC. Residues: CSASGASATYEQYF.

The chain employs TRBV6-1 and TRBJ1-1, with 7 bases aligning to TRBD1. Germline-derived CDR1 and CDR2 are MNHNS and SASEGT. V lost 6 bases to trimming and J lost 0 bases; unmatched junction nucleotides: 7. The CDR3 contains 15 residues. The chain's CDR3 is CASRVQTGMNTEAFF. The CDR3 nucleotides read TGTGCCAGCAGAGTACAGACAGGGATGAACACTGAAGCTTTCTTT.

V gene TRBV10-3 combines with J gene TRBJ1-2; D is ambiguous. V was clipped by 6 bases and J by 7 bases, with 9 bases between them. Germline-derived CDR1 and CDR2 are ENHRY and SYGVKD. The CDR3 contains 11 residues. The CDR3 loop is CAISHGPGYTF. DNA for the CDR3: TGTGCCATCAGCCATGGTCCTGGCTACACCTTC.

The chain couples TRBV4-1 to TRBJ2-7; 11 bases align to TRBD1. With 4 bases clipped from V and 3 bases from J, the junction kept 8 bases outside the gene matches. The germline V gene has CDR1 MGHRA and CDR2 YSYEKL. This CDR3 has 16 amino acids. This CDR3 is CASSPGPGQGVYEQYV. The CDR3 DNA sequence: TGCGCCAGCAGCCCCGGACCGGGACAGGGGGTCTACGAGCAGTACGTC.

V is TRBV28 and J is TRBJ1-1, with 7 bases lining up with TRBD1. V lost 2 bases and J lost 6; bases outside the gene matches: 9. The germline gives CDR1 MDHEN, CDR2 SYDVKM. The CDR3 loop spans 15 amino acids. CDR3 sequence: CASSLGATGKPEAFF. The DNA of the CDR3 is TGTGCCAGCAGTTTAGGAGCGACAGGGAAACCTGAAGCTTTCTTT.

The chain is built from TRBV29-1 and TRBJ1-1; possible D gene TRBD1, 5 bases. In germline, CDR1 is SQVTM, CDR2 ANQGSEA. The V end lost 7 bases, the J end lost 5 bases, and 8 bases lay between the germline ends. The CDR3 is 10 residues long. The CDR3 protein is CSAEGTEAFF. In DNA form, the CDR3 reads TGCAGCGCCGAGGGGACTGAAGCTTTCTTT.

This chain links TRBV29-1 with TRBJ2-3; weak D call: TRBD1 (6 bases). V was trimmed by 8 bases and J by 0 bases, leaving 12 bases between them. The germline gives CDR1 SQVTM, CDR2 ANQGSEA. The CDR3 length is 13 residues. In DNA form, the CDR3 reads TGCAGCTGCCGGGACACTAGCACAGATACGCAGTATTTT. This gives the protein CSCRDTSTDTQYF.

The chain carries TRBV4-3 and TRBJ2-3; 14 bases are shared with TRBD2. V gave up 8 bases and J gave up 3 bases; unmatched junction bases: 4. CDR1 and CDR2 (germline): LGHNA, YSLEER. The CDR3 sequence is 15 residues long. The CDR3 loop is CASGGTSGSTDTQYF. The CDR3 region has the DNA TGCGCCAGCGGGGGGACTAGCGGGAGTACAGATACGCAGTATTTT.

The rearrangement joins TRBV3-1 to TRBJ1-2; D is unclear. Trimming left V 2 bases short and J 4 bases short, with 14 bases between. Germline lookup yields CDR1 LGHDT and CDR2 YNNKEL (reference sequence). This CDR3 has 15 residues. As DNA, the CDR3 is TGTGCCAGCAGCCAACAGACCGCTCCACCCTATGGCTACACCTTC. The encoded protein is CASSQQTAPPYGYTF.

Comment on this clonotype: Likely a read error: the CDR3 ends without its conserved phenylalanine or tryptophan. V gene TRBV4-2 combines with J gene TRBJ2-7; TRBD2 matches 8 bases. The V and J ends lost 1 base and 9 bases, in that order; junction bases with no gene match: 11. Germline CDR1 reads LGHNA; CDR2 reads YNFKEQ. The CDR3 has 15 amino acids. CDR3 region: CASSQAGTSISGQYL. In nucleotides, the CDR3 is TGTGCCAGCAGCCAAGCCGGGACTAGTATTTCTGGGCAGTACTTA.

The genes are TRBV29-1 and TRBJ1-2; no clear D. The CDR3 loop spans 11 amino acids. CDR1 SQVTM and CDR2 ANQGSEA come from the germline V gene. Trimming stripped 1 base from V and 2 bases from J, with 2 bases between. This chain's CDR3 is CSVEVNYGYTF. The CDR3 DNA reads as TGCAGCGTTGAAGTGAACTATGGCTACACCTTC.

V usage is TRBV20-1 and J usage is TRBJ1-5; D perhaps matches TRBD1 (5 bases). CDR3 length equals 13 residues. Germline V gene sequence: CDR1 DFQATT, CDR2 SNEGSKA (reference sequence). Trimming pared 2 bases from V and 2 bases from J, leaving 7 bases between. The CDR3 sequence: CSARLGGNQPQHF. CDR3 DNA sequence: TGCAGTGCTAGATTGGGGGGCAATCAGCCCCAGCATTTT.